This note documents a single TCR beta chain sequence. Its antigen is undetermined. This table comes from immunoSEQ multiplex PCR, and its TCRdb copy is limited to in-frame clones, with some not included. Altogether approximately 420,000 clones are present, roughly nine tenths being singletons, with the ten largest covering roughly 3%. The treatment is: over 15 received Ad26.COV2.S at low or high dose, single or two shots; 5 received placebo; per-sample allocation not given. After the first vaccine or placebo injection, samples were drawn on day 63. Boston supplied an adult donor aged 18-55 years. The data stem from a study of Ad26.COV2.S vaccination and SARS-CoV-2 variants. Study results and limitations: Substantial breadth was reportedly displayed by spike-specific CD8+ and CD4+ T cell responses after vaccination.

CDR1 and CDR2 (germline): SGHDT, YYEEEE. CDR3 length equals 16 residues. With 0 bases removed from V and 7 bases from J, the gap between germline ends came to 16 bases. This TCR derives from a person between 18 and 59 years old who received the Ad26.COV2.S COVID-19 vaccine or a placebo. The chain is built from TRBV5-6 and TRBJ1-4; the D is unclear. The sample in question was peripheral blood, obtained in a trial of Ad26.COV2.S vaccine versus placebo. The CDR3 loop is CASSLVGKGSGEKLFF. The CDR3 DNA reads TGTGCCAGCAGCTTGGTCGGGAAAGGGAGCGGTGAAAAACTGTTTTTT. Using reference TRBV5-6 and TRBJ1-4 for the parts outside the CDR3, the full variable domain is DAGVTQSPTHLIKTRGQQVTLRCSPKSGHDTVSWYQQALGQGPQFIFQYYEEEERQRGNFPDRFSGHQFPNYSSELNVNALLLGDSALYLCASSLVGKGSGEKLFFGSGTQLSVL.